This entry concerns a single TCR beta chain. Its antigen is currently not known. No per-base quality is available; no much larger clone lies one base away. These data come from a study of blood T cell repertoires in COVID-19 (dated by TCRdb to 2020 to 2021). Some background on the complete study: The collaborator samples originated in the United States, Italy and Spain and spanned the acute and convalescent phases of COVID-19. A freely available public database, intended as a resource for researchers studying the immune response to SARS-CoV-2, is where the repertoires were released. The sample metadata nearly always contained a de-identified subject ID, COVID-19 status, age in years and sex. Where available, HLA class I and class II types were taken from metadata supplied by the sample provider and were not determined by assay-based typing. The samples were drawn from the first 160 participants of the ongoing ImmuneRACE study and from under 1,500 subjects provided by 6 global collaborators. The prospective study material was composed of cDNA or gDNA derived from T cells, B-cell-depleted T cells, or PBMCs. Subjects who had been exposed to COVID-19, were actively infected with it, or had recovered from it provided the deeply sampled blood TCRbeta repertoires that made up the dataset. The full study reports these points: The amount of clinical and demographic metadata varied by source and participant and was provided uncurated.

Relative to germline, V is missing 7 bases and J is missing 9 bases, with 4 bases of the junction outside any gene match. CDR1 and CDR2 (SGHDT, YYEEEE) derive from the germline V gene. Counted from cysteine to phenylalanine, this CDR3 has 13 amino acids. Only the CDR3 region is kept as DNA, spanning 39 bases read in frame from base 1. One collaborating source in Seattle enrolled patients while the patients were actively infected and followed the patients over time throughout the course of disease. Each collaborating institution followed its own protocols to collect whole blood in K2EDTA tubes. For TCRbeta analysis, collaborators shipped samples in one of three forms: frozen whole blood, isolated PBMCs, or DNA extracted from either of those sample types. The immunoSEQ Assay, a bias-controlled multiplex PCR, was used to amplify TCRbeta CDR3 regions from genomic DNA. Regarding the original processing steps: The number of nucleated cells in each sample was estimated from the amplification of reference gene primers within the assay. Sequence reads were collapsed and filtered to measure the absolute abundance of every unique TCRbeta CDR3 rearrangement. For each sample, productive Simpson clonality was calculated as the square root of Simpson's diversity index over productive rearrangements. TCRdb stores this immuneACCESS table with in-frame sequences only. Part of the clones is absent; in the studies checked, under half of the shortfall reflects unresolved V genes, and no reason is known for the rest. That table gives V, J and clone size, and the DNA gave D and trimming. In all, the sample holds about 170,000 clones, and approximately 80% of those were seen once. 6.5% to 9% of the sample lies in the top ten.

This sequence was found in a woman in her forties with COVID-19, enrolled during active disease. Sequenced sample: peripheral blood. The rearrangement combines TRBV5-6 with TRBJ1-6, with 10 bases in between that match TRBD1. In nucleotides, the sequence is TGTGCCAGCGGGGACAGGGGCTTTTCACCCCTCCACTTT. The resulting protein is CASGDRGFSPLHF.